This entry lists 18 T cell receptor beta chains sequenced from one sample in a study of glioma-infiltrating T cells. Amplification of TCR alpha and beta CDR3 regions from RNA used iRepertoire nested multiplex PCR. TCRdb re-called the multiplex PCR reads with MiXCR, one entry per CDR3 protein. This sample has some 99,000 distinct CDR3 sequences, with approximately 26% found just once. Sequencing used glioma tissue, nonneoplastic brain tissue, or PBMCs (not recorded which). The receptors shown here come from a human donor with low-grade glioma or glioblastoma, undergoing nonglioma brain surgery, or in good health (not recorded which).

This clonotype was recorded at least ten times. This chain's CDR3 is CASSYSGTQHF. CDR3 DNA: TGTGCCAGCAGTTACTCTGGGACCCAGCATTTT. The chain joins TRBV6-6 to TRBJ1-5; D uncertain. The CDR3 is 11 residues long. The V end was cut by 0 bases, the J end by 11 bases, with 5 bases between. Germline loops: CDR1 MNHNY, CDR2 SVGAGI (reference sequence).

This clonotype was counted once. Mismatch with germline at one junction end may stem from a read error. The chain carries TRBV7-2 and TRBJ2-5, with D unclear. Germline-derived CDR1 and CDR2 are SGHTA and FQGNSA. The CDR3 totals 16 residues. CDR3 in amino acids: CASSFSPRANQGTQYF. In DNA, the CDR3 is TGTGCCAGCAGCTTTTCTCCACGAGCAAACCAAGGGACCCAGTACTTC.

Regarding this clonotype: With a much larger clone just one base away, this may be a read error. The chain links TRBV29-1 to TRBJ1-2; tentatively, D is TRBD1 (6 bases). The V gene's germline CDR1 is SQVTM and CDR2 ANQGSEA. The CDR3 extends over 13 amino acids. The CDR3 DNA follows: TGCAGCATTGATTTTGTACAGGGCTATGGCTACACCTTC. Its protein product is CSIDFVQGYGYTF.

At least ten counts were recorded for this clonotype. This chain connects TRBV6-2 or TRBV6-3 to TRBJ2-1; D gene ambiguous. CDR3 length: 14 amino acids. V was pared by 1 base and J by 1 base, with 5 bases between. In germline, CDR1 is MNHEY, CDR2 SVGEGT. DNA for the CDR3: TGTGCCAGCAGTTACTGGAGTTCCTACAATGAGCAGTTCTTC. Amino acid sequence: CASSYWSSYNEQFF.

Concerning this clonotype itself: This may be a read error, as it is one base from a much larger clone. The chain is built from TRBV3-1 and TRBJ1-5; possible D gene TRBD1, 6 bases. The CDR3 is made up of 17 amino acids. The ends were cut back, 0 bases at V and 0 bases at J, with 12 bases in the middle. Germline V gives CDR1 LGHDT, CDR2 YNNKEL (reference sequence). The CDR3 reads CASSQDLGTFSNQPQHF. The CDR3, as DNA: TGTGCCAGCAGCCAAGACCTCGGGACATTTAGCAATCAGCCCCAGCATTTT.

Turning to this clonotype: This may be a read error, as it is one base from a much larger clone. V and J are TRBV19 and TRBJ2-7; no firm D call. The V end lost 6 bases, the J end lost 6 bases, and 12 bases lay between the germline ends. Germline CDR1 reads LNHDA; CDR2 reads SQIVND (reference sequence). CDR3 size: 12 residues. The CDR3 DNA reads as TGTGCCAGTAGCCCGCGGCGTGGCGAGCAGTACTTC. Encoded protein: CASSPRRGEQYF.

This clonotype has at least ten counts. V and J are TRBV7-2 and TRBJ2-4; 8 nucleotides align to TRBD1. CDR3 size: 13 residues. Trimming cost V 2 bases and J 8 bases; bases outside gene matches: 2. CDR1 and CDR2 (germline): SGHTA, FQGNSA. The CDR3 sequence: CASSLQGADIQYF. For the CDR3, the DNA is TGTGCCAGCAGCTTACAGGGGGCAGACATTCAGTACTTC.

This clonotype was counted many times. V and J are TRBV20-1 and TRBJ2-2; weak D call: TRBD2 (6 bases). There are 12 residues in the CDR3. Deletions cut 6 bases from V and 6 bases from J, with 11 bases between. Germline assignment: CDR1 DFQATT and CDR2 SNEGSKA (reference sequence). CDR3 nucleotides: TGCAGTGCGTCCGGGACTCCCGGGGAGCTGTTTTTT. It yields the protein CSASGTPGELFF.

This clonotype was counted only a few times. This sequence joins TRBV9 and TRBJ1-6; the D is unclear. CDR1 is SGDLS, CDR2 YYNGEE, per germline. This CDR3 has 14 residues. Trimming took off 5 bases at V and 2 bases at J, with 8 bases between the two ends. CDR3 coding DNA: TGTGCCAGCAGTTTTCTGACCTATAATTCACCCCTCCACTTT. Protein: CASSFLTYNSPLHF.

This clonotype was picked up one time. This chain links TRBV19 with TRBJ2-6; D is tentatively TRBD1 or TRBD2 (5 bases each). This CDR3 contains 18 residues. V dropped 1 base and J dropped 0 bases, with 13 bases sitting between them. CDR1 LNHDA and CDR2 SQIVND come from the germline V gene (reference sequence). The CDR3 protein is CASSIGFGAISGANVLTF. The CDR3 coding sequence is TGTGCCAGTAGTATAGGCTTCGGGGCCATCTCTGGGGCCAACGTCCTGACTTTC.

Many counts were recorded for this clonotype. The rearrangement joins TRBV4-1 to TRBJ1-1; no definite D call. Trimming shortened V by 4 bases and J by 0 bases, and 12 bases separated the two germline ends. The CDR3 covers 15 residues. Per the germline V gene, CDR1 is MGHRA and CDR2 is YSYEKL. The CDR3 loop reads CASSRKWPVNTEAFF. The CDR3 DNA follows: TGCGCCAGCAGCCGAAAGTGGCCGGTGAACACTGAAGCTTTCTTT.

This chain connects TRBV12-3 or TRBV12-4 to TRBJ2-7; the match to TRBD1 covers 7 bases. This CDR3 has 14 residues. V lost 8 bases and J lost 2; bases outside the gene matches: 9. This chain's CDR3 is CASGSGTATYEQYF. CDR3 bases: TGTGCCAGCGGTTCCGGGACAGCAACCTACGAGCAGTACTTC.

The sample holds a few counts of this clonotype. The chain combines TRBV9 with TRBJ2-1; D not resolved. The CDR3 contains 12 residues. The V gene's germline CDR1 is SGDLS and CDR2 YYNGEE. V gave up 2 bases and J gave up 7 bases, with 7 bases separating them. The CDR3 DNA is TGTGCCAGCAGCGTTTCGGCAAATGAGCAGTTCTTC. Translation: CASSVSANEQFF. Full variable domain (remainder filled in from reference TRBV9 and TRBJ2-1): DSGVTQTPKHLITATGQRVTLRCSPRSGDLSVYWYQQSLDQGLQFLIQYYNGEERAKGNILERFSAQQFPDLHSELNLSSLELGDSALYFCASSVSANEQFFGPGTRLTVL.

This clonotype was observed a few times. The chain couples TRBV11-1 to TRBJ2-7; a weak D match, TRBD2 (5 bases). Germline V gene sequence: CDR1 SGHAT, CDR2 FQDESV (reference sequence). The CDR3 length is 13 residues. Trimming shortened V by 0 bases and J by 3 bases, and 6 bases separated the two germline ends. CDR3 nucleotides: TGTGCCAGCAGCTTAGCCGGGGACTACGAGCAGTACTTC. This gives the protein CASSLAGDYEQYF.

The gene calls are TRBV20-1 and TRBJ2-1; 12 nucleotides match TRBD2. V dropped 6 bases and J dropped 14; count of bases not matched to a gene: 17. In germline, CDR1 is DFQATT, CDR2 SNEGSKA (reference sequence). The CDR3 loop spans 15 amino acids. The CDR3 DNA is TGCAGTGCAGAAAAGGGACTAGCGGGTACCTCCGAGGAGTTCTTC. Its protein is CSAEKGLAGTSEEFF.

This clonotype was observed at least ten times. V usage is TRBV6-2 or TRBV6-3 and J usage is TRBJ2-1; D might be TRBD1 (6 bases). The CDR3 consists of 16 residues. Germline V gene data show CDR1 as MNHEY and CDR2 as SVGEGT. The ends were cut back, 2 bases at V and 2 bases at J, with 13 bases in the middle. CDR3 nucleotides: TGTGCCAGCAGTTACGTCATCAGGGGACCCTACAATGAGCAGTTCTTC. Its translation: CASSYVIRGPYNEQFF.

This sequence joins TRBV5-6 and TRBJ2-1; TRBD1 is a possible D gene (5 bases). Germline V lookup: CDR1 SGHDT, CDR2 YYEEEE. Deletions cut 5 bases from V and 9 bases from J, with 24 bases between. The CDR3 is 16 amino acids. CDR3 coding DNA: TGTGCCAGCAGAAAAGAGCAGGAAAAATTTCAGGGTGAGCAGTTCTTC. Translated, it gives CASRKEQEKFQGEQFF.

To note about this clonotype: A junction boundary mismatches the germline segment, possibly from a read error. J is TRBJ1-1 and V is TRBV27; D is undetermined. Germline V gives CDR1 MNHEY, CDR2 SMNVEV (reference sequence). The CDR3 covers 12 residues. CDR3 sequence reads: CTSSSGYTEAFF. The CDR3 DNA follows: TGTACCAGCAGTTCCGGGTACACTGAAGCTTTCTTT.